One sample yielded the 5 T cell receptor beta chains listed below, sequenced in a study of shared clonotypes between healthy human individuals. Data came from immunoSEQ multiplex PCR; TCRdb stores just in-frame clones and leaves some out. The table records fewer than 3 million clones, 85% to 95% of them present only once. What was sequenced was naive CD4+ T cells from PBMCs. Subset described: CD45RA+ positively selected. The origin of the receptors is a man between 18 and 29 years old in good health. Some clones in this sample may be carry-over from other donors' samples.

This clone appeared a single time. V is TRBV2 and J is TRBJ1-4; TRBD1 is a possible D gene (5 bases). Germline lookup yields CDR1 SNHLY and CDR2 FYNNEI. The germline V and J ends were trimmed by 6 bases and 5 bases, with 10 bases remaining between them. This CDR3 has 13 residues. The CDR3: CASSRGINEKLFF. The DNA of the CDR3 is TGTGCCAGCAGCCGGGGGATCAATGAAAAACTGTTTTTT.

There are a few counts of this clone. V gene TRBV30 combines with J gene TRBJ1-3; D call uncertain. Germline V lookup: CDR1 GTSNPN, CDR2 SVGIG (reference sequence). The CDR3 length is 13 residues. The V end was cut by 4 bases, the J end by 2 bases, with 9 bases between. CDR3 DNA sequence: TGTGCCTGGACAGTCTGGACTGGAAACACCATATATTTT. Protein: CAWTVWTGNTIYF.

The chain has TRBV19 and TRBJ2-1; the match to TRBD1 covers 8 bases. V lost 6 bases to trimming and J lost 5 bases; unmatched junction nucleotides: 9. This CDR3 region has 15 residues. Germline CDR1 and CDR2: LNHDA and SQIVND (reference sequence). In DNA, the CDR3 is TGTGCCAGTAGACCCCGGACAGGGCGTGACAATGAGCAGTTCTTC. The encoded protein is CASRPRTGRDNEQFF.

V usage is TRBV28 and J usage is TRBJ2-3; TRBD1 aligns across 12 bases. The CDR3 totals 17 residues. The V gene's germline CDR1 is MDHEN and CDR2 SYDVKM. V lost 8 bases, J lost 3 bases, and 12 bases stayed unmatched. The CDR3 loop is CASRGTGGPRGTDTQYF. In DNA form, the CDR3 reads TGTGCCAGCCGGGGGACAGGGGGCCCCCGAGGAACAGATACGCAGTATTTT.

The rearrangement joins TRBV5-1 to TRBJ1-5, with a possible D match to TRBD1 (6 bases). V lost 5 bases and J 6 bases, leaving 18 bases between the germline ends. Germline CDR1 reads SGHRS; CDR2 reads YFSETQ. The CDR3 has 15 residues. This chain's CDR3 is CASRRNPGAGQPQHF. In DNA, the CDR3 is TGCGCCAGCAGGCGTAACCCGGGGGCAGGTCAGCCCCAGCATTTT.